This TCR beta chain is drawn from a study of blood T cell repertoires in COVID-19. Turning to the study itself: The United States, Italy and Spain were the sources of the acute and convalescent COVID-19 samples. T cells, B-cell-depleted T cells, or PBMCs supplied cDNA or gDNA.

Authors' data handling: Estimates of nucleated cell counts were drawn from the amplification of reference gene primers. Only in-frame clones appear in the TCRdb table, and some are missing; sequencing was by immunoSEQ multiplex PCR. The DNA gave D and trimming, while V, J and clone size come from that table. The data hold fewer than 300,000 clones, with 88% observed a single time. CDR3 length: 15 amino acids. CDR1 is SGHNT, CDR2 YYREEE, per germline (reference sequence). V was pared by 1 base and J by 5 bases, with 6 bases of the junction left unmatched. The TCR was taken from a man aged 60 to 75 who had recovered from COVID-19. Specimen: peripheral blood. The rearrangement uses TRBV5-4 and TRBJ2-5, with TRBD2 identical over 9 bases. The CDR3 spells CASSLKRGVEETQYF. For the CDR3, the DNA is TGTGCCAGCAGCTTGAAGCGGGGGGTAGAGGAGACCCAGTACTTC. Complete variable domain (other parts from reference TRBV5-4 and TRBJ2-5): ETGVTQSPTHLIKTRGQQVTLRCSSQSGHNTVSWYQQALGQGPQFIFQYYREEENGRGNFPPRFSGLQFPNYSSELNVNALELDDSALYLCASSLKRGVEETQYFGPGTRLLVL.